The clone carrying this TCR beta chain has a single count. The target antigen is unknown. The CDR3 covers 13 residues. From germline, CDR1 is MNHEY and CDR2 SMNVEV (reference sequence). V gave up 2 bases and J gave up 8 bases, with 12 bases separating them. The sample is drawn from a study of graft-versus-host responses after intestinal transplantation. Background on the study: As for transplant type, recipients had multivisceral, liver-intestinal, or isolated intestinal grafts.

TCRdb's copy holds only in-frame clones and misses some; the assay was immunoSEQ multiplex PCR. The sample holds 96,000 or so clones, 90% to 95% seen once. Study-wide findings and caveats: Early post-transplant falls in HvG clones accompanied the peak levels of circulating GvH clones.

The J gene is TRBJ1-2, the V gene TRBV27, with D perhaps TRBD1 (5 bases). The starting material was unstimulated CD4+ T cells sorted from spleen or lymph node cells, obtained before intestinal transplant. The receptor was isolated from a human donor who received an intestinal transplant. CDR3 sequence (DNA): TGTGCCAGCAGTTTAAACAGGCTCTCCGGCTACACCTTC. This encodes CASSLNRLSGYTF.